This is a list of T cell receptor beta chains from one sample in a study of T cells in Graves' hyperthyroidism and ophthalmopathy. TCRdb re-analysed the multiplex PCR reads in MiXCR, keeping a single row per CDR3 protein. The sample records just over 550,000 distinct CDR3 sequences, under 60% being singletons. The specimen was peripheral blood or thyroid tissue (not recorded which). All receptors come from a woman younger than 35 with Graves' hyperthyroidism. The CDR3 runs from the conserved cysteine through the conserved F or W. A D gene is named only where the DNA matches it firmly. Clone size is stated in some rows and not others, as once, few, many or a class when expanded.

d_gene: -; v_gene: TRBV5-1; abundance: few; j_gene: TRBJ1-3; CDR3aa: CASSFGQRSGNTIYF; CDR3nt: TGCGCCAGCAGCTTCGGACAACGCTCTGGAAACACCATATATTTT
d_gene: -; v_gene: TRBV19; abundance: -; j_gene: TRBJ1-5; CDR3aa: CASSMTVYSNQPQHF; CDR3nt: TGTGCCAGTAGTATGACAGTCTATAGCAATCAGCCCCAGCATTTT
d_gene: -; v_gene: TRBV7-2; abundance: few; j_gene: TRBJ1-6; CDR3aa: CASSLGSNNSPLHF; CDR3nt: TGTGCCAGCAGCTTAGGGAGTAATAATTCACCCCTCCACTTT
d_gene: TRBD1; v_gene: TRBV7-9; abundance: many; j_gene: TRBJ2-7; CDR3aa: CASSIGQGADEQYF; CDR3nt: TGTGCCAGCAGCATCGGACAGGGGGCGGACGAGCAGTACTTC
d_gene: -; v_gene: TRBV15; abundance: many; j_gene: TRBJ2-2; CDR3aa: CATSIGQPRHTGELFF; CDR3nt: TGTGCCACCAGCATTGGACAGCCTCGGCACACCGGGGAGCTGTTTTTT
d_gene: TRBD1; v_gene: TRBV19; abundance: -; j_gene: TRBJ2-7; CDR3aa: CASSLTARGTYEQYF; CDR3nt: TGTGCCAGTAGTCTGACGGCCAGGGGGACCTACGAGCAGTACTTC
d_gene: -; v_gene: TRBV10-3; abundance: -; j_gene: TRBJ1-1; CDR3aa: CASSYSREMNTEAFF; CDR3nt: TGTGCCAGCAGTTACTCGAGGGAGATGAACACTGAAGCTTTCTTT
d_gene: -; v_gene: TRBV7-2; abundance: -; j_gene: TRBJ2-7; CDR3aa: CASSLGGINEQYF; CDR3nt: TGTGCCAGCAGCTTAGGTGGGATCAATGAGCAGTACTTC
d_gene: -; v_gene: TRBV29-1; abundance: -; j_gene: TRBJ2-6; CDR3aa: CSPSVGANVLTF; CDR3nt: TGCAGCCCTAGCGTTGGGGCCAACGTCCTGACTTTC
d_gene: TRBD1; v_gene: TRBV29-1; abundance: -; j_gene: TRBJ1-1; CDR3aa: CSVTGTGEYPAFF; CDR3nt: TGCAGCGTAACCGGGACAGGGGAATATCCAGCTTTCTTT
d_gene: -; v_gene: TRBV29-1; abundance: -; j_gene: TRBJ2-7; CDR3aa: CSGERSDYEQYF; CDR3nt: TGCAGCGGTGAAAGGTCCGATTACGAGCAGTACTTC
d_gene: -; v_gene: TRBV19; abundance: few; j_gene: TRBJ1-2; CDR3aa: CASGSNPGINYGYTF; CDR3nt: TGTGCCAGTGGCAGTAACCCAGGGATCAACTATGGCTACACCTTC
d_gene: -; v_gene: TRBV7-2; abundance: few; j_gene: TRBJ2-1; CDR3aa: CASSPASLAYNEQFF; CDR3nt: TGTGCCAGCAGCCCCGCCTCGTTAGCCTACAATGAGCAGTTCTTC
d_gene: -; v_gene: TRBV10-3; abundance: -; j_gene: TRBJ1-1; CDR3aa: CAISESWRDDTEAFF; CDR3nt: TGTGCCATCAGTGAGTCGTGGCGGGACGACACTGAAGCTTTCTTT
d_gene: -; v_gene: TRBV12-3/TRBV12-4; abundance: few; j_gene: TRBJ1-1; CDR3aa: CASSSPGKGTEAFF; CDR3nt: TGTGCCAGCAGTTCTCCTGGGAAGGGAACTGAAGCTTTCTTT
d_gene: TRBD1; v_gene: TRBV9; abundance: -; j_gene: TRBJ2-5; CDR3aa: CASSAWTGAGETQYF; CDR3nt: TGTGCCAGCAGCGCCTGGACAGGGGCGGGAGAGACCCAGTACTTC
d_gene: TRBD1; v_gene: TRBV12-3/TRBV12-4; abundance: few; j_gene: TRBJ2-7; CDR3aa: CASSTIRGQGHEQYF; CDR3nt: TGTGCCAGCAGTACCATACGAGGACAGGGTCACGAGCAGTACTTC
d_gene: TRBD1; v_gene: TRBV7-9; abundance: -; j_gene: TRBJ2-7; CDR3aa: CASNLSDRGYEQYF; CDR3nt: TGTGCCAGCAACTTATCGGACAGGGGCTACGAGCAGTACTTC
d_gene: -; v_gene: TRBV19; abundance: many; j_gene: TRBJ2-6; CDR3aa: CASSSQPSGANVLTF; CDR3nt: TGTGCCAGTAGTTCACAGCCGTCTGGGGCCAACGTCCTGACTTTC
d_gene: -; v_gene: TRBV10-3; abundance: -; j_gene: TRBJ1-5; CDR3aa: CAISDVDRTNF; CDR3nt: TGTGCCATCAGTGATGTCGACAGGACGAATTTT
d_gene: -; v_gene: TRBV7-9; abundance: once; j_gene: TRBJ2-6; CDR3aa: CASSLARADLSGANGLTF; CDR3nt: TGTGCCAGCAGCTTAGCGCGAGCGGACCTCTCTGGGGCCAACGGCCTGACTTTC
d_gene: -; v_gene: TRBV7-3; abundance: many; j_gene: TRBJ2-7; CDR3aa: CASSPDTGELYF; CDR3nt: TGTGCCAGCAGCCCTGACACCGGGGAGCTGTACTTC
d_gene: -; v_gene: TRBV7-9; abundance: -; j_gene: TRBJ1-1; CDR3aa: CASSPSRTVNTEAFF; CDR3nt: TGTGCCAGCAGCCCTTCCCGGACAGTCAACACTGAAGCTTTCTTT
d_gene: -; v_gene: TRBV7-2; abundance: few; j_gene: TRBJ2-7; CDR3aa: CASSHAGGTYEQYF; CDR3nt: TGTGCCAGCAGTCACGCAGGGGGGACCTACGAGCAGTACTTC